Ten or more counts support the clone carrying this T cell receptor beta chain. The antigen is unknown. The CDR3 loop spans 15 amino acids. V gave up 6 bases and J gave up 2 bases; unmatched junction bases: 6. Germline loops: CDR1 LGHNT, CDR2 FRNRAP. The entry originates in a study of T-cell memory formation after mild COVID-19. Overall study: For the most part, TCR clusters were specific to one donor.

MiXCR was run by TCRdb on the 5' RACE reads, yielding one entry per CDR3 protein. The sample includes hundreds of thousands of distinct CDR3 sequences, 7% to 10% of them seen just once. General observations from the study: The study found contracting CD4+ clones mainly in CM and EM and contracting CD8+ clones in EMRA.

Sequencing was done on a sample of PBMCs or a T cell subset sorted from them (not recorded which). The J gene is TRBJ2-3, the V gene TRBV12-5, with 9 nucleotides matching TRBD2. This TCR was recovered from a man aged 18 to 30 who had mild COVID-19 (a few samples of this study predate the infection). Cell type and time point are not known. CDR3 in DNA: TGTGCTAGTGGCCTCCTAGCGGGGTACACAGATACGCAGTATTTT. Protein sequence: CASGLLAGYTDTQYF.